This T cell receptor (beta chain) was sequenced during a study of blood T cell repertoires in COVID-19 (TCRdb year 2020). Describing the broader study: Samples from collaborators originated in the United States, Italy and Spain and spanned both the acute and convalescent phases of COVID-19. The prospective study material was composed of cDNA or gDNA derived from T cells, B-cell-depleted T cells, or PBMCs. The dataset comprised deeply sampled blood TCRbeta repertoires from subjects exposed to, actively infected with, or recovered from COVID-19. The repertoires were released in a freely available public database meant as a resource for research on the immune response to SARS-CoV-2. Samples came from the ongoing ImmuneRACE study (first 160 participants) plus 1,254 subjects from 6 global collaborators. The sample metadata nearly always contained a de-identified subject ID, COVID-19 status, age in years and sex. Where HLA class I and class II types were available, the types were taken from metadata supplied by the sample provider, not from assay-based typing. What the work shows at the level of the full study, not this receptor alone: The quantity of clinical and demographic metadata differed by source and by participant and was supplied without curation.

TCRbeta CDR3 regions were amplified from genomic DNA by means of the immunoSEQ Assay, a bias-controlled multiplex PCR. Per the original workflow: The number of nucleated cells in each sample was estimated by amplification of reference gene primers within the assay. To quantify the absolute abundance of each unique TCRbeta CDR3 rearrangement, sequence reads were collapsed and filtered. For each sample, productive Simpson clonality was calculated by taking the square root of Simpson's diversity index across productive rearrangements. Held by TCRdb, this immuneACCESS table contains in-frame sequences only and omits some clones. Under half of the omission traces to an unresolved V gene where checked; the cause of the rest is unknown. D and trimming were read from the DNA, whereas the V and J calls and clone size are those reported in that table. The sample table holds about 140,000 clones, of which 87% were seen once. The biggest ten clones account for approximately 10% of the sample.

Including the terminal cysteine and phenylalanine, the CDR3 comprises 16 residues. Only the CDR3 region is kept as DNA, spanning 48 bases read in frame from base 1. The germline V gene sets CDR1 to SGHAT and CDR2 to FQNNGV. Ends trimmed: V by 6 bases, J by 5 bases; bases unmatched to a gene: 13. In the prospective study, participants were about 18 to 95 years old, resided in about 25 geographic areas of the United States, and were enrolled through a virtual design. Cohort assignment in the prospective study relied on participant-reported clinical history from a screening survey and a study questionnaire. ImmuneRACE Cohort 3 recovered participants were defined by two consecutive negative NP/OP PCR tests, healthcare professional clearance, or symptom resolution. Each participant in the prospective study had whole blood, serum and a nasopharyngeal or oropharyngeal swab collected by mobile phlebotomists. Additional blood draws and questionnaires over an approximately 2-month period could optionally be provided by prospective study participants. Blood samples from the prospective study were shipped frozen or at room temperature prior to DNA extraction.

Notes on this clone: No cognate antigen has been identified for it. Base qualities were left out, and no much larger clone turns up one base away.

The rearranged chain carries TRBV11-2 and TRBJ1-1; TRBD1 lines up with 9 middle nucleotides. The sequence derives from a man aged 55 to 70 who had recovered from COVID-19. Sequencing was done on a sample of PBMCs or T cells enriched from blood (not recorded which). The nucleotide sequence is TGTGCCAGCAGGTCTCGAGCTTCGGGACAGGGAACTGAAGCTTTCTTT. It encodes CASRSRASGQGTEAFF.